The 19 T cell receptor beta chains given below trace back to one sample, sequenced in a study of shared clonotypes between healthy human individuals. Profiled with immunoSEQ multiplex PCR; TCRdb holds only in-frame clones, not every one. The sample has just over 2,000,000 clones; 85% to 95% are singletons. Source material: naive CD4+ T cells sorted from blood. Subset given: CD45RA+ positively selected. The receptors derive from a man in his late teens or twenties in good health.

Turning to this clone: Other nucleotide sequences in the sample specify the same CDR3. The chain is built from TRBV6-5 and TRBJ2-3; no clear D gene. The V and J ends lost 6 bases and 3 bases respectively, with 10 bases between them. CDR1 and CDR2 (germline): MNHEY, SVGAGI. The CDR3 covers 13 residues. CDR3 DNA sequence: TGTGCCAGCAGCTCCCCCGGTACAGATACGCAGTATTTT. This sequence encodes CASSSPGTDTQYF.

V is TRBV6-5 and J is TRBJ1-2; D is undetermined. The V end lost 10 bases, the J end lost 1 base, and 16 bases lay between the germline ends. Germline values: CDR1 MNHEY, CDR2 SVGAGI. The CDR3 extends over 14 amino acids. Here the CDR3 DNA reads TGTGCCATCGAAAGGTTAGAGTTTAACTATGGCTACACCTTC. Its protein is CAIERLEFNYGYTF.

The rearrangement links TRBV7-6 to TRBJ2-3, with 11 bases identical to TRBD2. The trim removed 6 bases at V and 1 base at J, leaving 3 bases unmatched. Germline V gene data show CDR1 as SGHVS and CDR2 as FNYEAQ. This CDR3 is built from 15 residues. The chain's CDR3 is CASRTSGIGTDTQYF. For the CDR3, the DNA is TGTGCCAGCAGGACTAGCGGGATTGGCACAGATACGCAGTATTTT.

The rearrangement joins TRBV7-8 to TRBJ2-1; D unclear. V shed 2 bases and J shed 0 bases, with 8 bases lying between them. From germline, CDR1 is SGHVS and CDR2 FQNEAQ. This CDR3 spans 15 amino acids. The CDR3 sequence is CASSLSVISYNEQFF. The DNA for the CDR3 is TGTGCCAGCAGCTTAAGCGTTATCTCCTACAATGAGCAGTTCTTC.

The J gene is TRBJ2-4, the V gene TRBV29-1, with D unclear. The CDR3 covers 11 residues. Germline CDR1 SQVTM, CDR2 ANQGSEA. V was shortened by 5 bases and J by 6 bases, with 8 bases between the two germline ends. This CDR3 reads CSVSKSNIQYF. The CDR3 nucleotides are TGCAGCGTTTCAAAGTCAAACATTCAGTACTTC.

V and J are TRBV5-8 and TRBJ1-6, with D possibly being TRBD1 (6 bases). Germline assignment: CDR1 SGHTS and CDR2 YDEGEE. V gave up 4 bases and J gave up 6 bases, with 14 bases separating them. This CDR3 has 15 residues. The CDR3 protein is CASSIRDTSNSPLHF. As DNA, the CDR3 is TGTGCCAGCAGCATCCGGGACACCTCTAATTCACCCCTCCACTTT.

The CDR3 coding sequence is TGTGCCAGCAGCCCAGTAGGAGCGACAGGGGGGGCTTTCTTT. This sequence encodes CASSPVGATGGAFF. V usage is TRBV9 and J usage is TRBJ1-1, with 9 bases fitting TRBD1. Germline V gene data show CDR1 as SGDLS and CDR2 as YYNGEE. The V and J ends lost 4 bases and 11 bases, in that order; junction bases with no gene match: 12. This CDR3 contains 14 residues.

Notes on this clone: This CDR3 is also generated by other DNA sequences in the sample. J is TRBJ2-5 and V is TRBV2, with D perhaps TRBD1 (5 bases). V gave up 6 bases and J gave up 0 bases, with 11 bases separating them. Germline V gene lookup returns CDR1 SNHLY and CDR2 FYNNEI. The CDR3 totals 14 residues. The CDR3 sequence: CASSRDRNQETQYF. Written as DNA, the CDR3 is TGTGCCAGCAGCCGCGACAGAAACCAAGAGACCCAGTACTTC.

CDR3 DNA sequence: TGTGCCAGCAGCGACTTCTGGGGCGACGAGCAGTACTTC. The encoded protein is CASSDFWGDEQYF. V usage is TRBV27 and J usage is TRBJ2-7, with D perhaps TRBD1 (5 bases). This CDR3 spans 13 amino acids. Germline V gene data show CDR1 as MNHEY and CDR2 as SMNVEV (reference sequence). V was pared by 6 bases and J by 5 bases, with 14 bases between.

The rearrangement uses TRBV5-1 and TRBJ2-7, with 11 bases aligning to TRBD1. Germline-derived CDR1 and CDR2 are SGHRS and YFSETQ. This CDR3 comprises 15 residues. V gave up 0 bases and J gave up 5 bases; unmatched junction bases: 4. The CDR3 DNA sequence: TGCGCCAGCAGCTTGGGGACAGGGGGCGCCGACGAGCAGTACTTC. Encoded protein: CASSLGTGGADEQYF.

The chain combines TRBV7-9 with TRBJ1-1, with D possibly TRBD1 on 6 matching bases. The CDR3 runs 17 residues. Germline V CDR1 and CDR2: SEHNR, FQNEAQ (reference sequence). Trimming pared 3 bases from V and 5 bases from J, leaving 22 bases between. The CDR3 loop reads CASSLVKRDNWDTEAFF. The CDR3 coding sequence is TGTGCCAGCAGCTTGGTTAAACGGGACAATTGGGATACTGAAGCTTTCTTT.

The chain links TRBV2 to TRBJ2-3, with 9 nucleotides matching TRBD1. The CDR3 consists of 14 residues. Germline values: CDR1 SNHLY, CDR2 FYNNEI. With 4 bases clipped from V and 7 bases from J, the junction kept 6 bases outside the gene matches. CDR3 residues: CASSGGTGRNTQYF. Written as DNA, the CDR3 is TGTGCCAGCAGTGGGGGGACAGGGCGGAATACGCAGTATTTT.

The chain recombines TRBV7-9 with TRBJ2-5; 8 nucleotides match TRBD2. The J segment lost 6 bases and the V segment lost 2 bases, leaving 5 bases of the junction unmatched. The CDR3 runs to 14 residues. The V gene's germline CDR1 is SEHNR and CDR2 FQNEAQ (reference sequence). The CDR3: CASSLPGTSKTQYF. In nucleotides, the CDR3 is TGTGCCAGCAGCTTACCCGGGACTAGTAAGACCCAGTACTTC.

J is TRBJ2-4 and V is TRBV9; 7 bases agree with TRBD2. The germline V gene has CDR1 SGDLS and CDR2 YYNGEE. J lost 0 bases, V lost 4 bases, and 4 bases had no gene match. CDR3 length: 15 residues. In DNA form, the CDR3 reads TGTGCCAGCAGCTCCCGGGGGGTAGCCAAAAACATTCAGTACTTC. Amino acids: CASSSRGVAKNIQYF.

The chain is built from TRBV30 and TRBJ1-6; D call uncertain. Germline V CDR1 and CDR2: GTSNPN, SVGIG (reference sequence). The CDR3 spans 15 residues. V lost 2 bases and J lost 2, with 10 bases in between. CDR3 DNA: TGTGCCTGGAGTAGTGGACGGACCTATAATTCACCCCTCCACTTT. Its protein product is CAWSSGRTYNSPLHF.

V gene TRBV5-1 combines with J gene TRBJ2-3; 15 bases are shared with TRBD2. From germline, CDR1 is SGHRS and CDR2 YFSETQ. With V trimmed by 4 bases and J by 2 bases, 5 bases remained unmatched. This CDR3 is built from 17 residues. In nucleotides, the CDR3 is TGCGCCAGCAGCGCCGGGACTAGCGGGAGGTTCACAGATACGCAGTATTTT. Translation gives CASSAGTSGRFTDTQYF.

This rearrangement joins TRBV19 to TRBJ2-7, with D possibly TRBD2 on 6 matching bases. The CDR3 runs 14 residues. V was cut by 7 bases and J by 7 bases, with 20 bases left in between. From germline, CDR1 is LNHDA and CDR2 SQIVND (reference sequence). The CDR3 DNA sequence: TGTGCCAGTAAGATAGCGGACTCTTGGCGGGAGCAGTACTTC. Encoded protein: CASKIADSWREQYF.

The chain links TRBV27 to TRBJ1-5; 7 bases line up with TRBD1. V was clipped by 5 bases and J by 2 bases; unmatched bases: 6. This CDR3 spans 15 amino acids. Germline-derived CDR1 and CDR2 are MNHEY and SMNVEV (reference sequence). The CDR3 DNA is TGTGCCAGCAGTGGAAGCGACAGGGGCAATCAGCCCCAGCATTTT. This encodes CASSGSDRGNQPQHF.

The V gene is TRBV29-1, the J gene TRBJ2-1; TRBD2 agrees at 7 bases. This CDR3 is 12 amino acids long. V lost 8 bases, J lost 8 bases, and 9 bases stayed unmatched. Germline V gene lookup returns CDR1 SQVTM and CDR2 ANQGSEA. In nucleotides, the CDR3 is TGCAGCTCGGGCGGGAGAATGGATGAGCAGTTCTTC. It translates to CSSGGRMDEQFF.